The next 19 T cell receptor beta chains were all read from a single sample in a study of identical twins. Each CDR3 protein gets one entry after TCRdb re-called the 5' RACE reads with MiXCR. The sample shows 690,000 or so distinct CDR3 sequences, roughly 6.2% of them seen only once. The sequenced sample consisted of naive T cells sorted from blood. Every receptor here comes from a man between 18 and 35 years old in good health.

The CDR3 region has the DNA TGTGCCAGCAGCCAACTGGATGACAGACGCACAGATACGCAGTATTTT. Encoded protein: CASSQLDDRRTDTQYF. V and J are TRBV3-1 and TRBJ2-3; a possible D gene is TRBD1 (5 bases). Per germline, CDR1 LGHDT and CDR2 YNNKEL (reference sequence). This CDR3 contains 16 residues. Trimming removed 2 bases at V and 1 base at J, with 13 bases between.

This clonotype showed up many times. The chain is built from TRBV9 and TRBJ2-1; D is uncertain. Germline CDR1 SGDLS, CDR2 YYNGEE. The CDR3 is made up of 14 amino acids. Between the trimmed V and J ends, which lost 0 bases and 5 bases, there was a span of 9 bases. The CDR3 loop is CASSVVARDNEQFF. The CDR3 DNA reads TGTGCCAGCAGCGTAGTCGCTAGGGACAATGAGCAGTTCTTC.

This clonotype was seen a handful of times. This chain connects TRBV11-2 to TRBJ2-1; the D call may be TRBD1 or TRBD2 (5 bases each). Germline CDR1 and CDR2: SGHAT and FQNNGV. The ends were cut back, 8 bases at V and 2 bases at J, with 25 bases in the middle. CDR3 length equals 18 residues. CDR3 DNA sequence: TGTGCCAGCCTCGATCTTACGGGTAGGGGAGTTCCCTACAATGAGCAGTTCTTC. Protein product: CASLDLTGRGVPYNEQFF. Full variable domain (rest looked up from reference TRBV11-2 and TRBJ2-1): EAGVAQSPRYKIIEKRQSVAFWCNPISGHATLYWYQQILGQGPKLLIQFQNNGVVDDSQLPKDRFSAERLKGVDSTLKIQPAKLEDSAVYLCASLDLTGRGVPYNEQFFGPGTRLTVL.

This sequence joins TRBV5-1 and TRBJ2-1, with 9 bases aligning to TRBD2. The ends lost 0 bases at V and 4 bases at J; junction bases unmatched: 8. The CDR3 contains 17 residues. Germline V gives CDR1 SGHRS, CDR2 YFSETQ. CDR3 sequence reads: CASSLEVSGRNYNEQFF. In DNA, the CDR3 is TGCGCCAGCAGCTTGGAGGTTAGCGGGAGAAATTACAATGAGCAGTTCTTC. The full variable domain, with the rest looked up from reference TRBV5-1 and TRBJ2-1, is KAGVTQTPRYLIKTRGQQVTLSCSPISGHRSVSWYQQTPGQGLQFLFEYFSETQRNKGNFPGRFSGRQFSNSRSEMNVSTLELGDSALYLCASSLEVSGRNYNEQFFGPGTRLTVL.

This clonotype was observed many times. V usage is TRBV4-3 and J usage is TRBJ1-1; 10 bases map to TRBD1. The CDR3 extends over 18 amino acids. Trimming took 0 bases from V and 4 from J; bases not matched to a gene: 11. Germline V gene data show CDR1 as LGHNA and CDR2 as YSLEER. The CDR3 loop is CASSQDVGTGVLGTEAFF. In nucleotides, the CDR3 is TGCGCCAGCAGCCAAGATGTAGGGACAGGGGTGTTAGGCACTGAAGCTTTCTTT.

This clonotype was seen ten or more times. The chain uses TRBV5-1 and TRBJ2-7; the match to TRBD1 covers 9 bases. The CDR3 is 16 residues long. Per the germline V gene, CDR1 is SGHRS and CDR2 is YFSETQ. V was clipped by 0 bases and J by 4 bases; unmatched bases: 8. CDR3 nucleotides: TGCGCCAGCAGCTTGGGAACGGGACAGGGACTTTACGAGCAGTACTTC. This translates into CASSLGTGQGLYEQYF.

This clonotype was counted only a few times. The CDR3 coding sequence is TGTGCCAGCCGGTTCGAGACCCAGTACTTC. Amino acid sequence: CASRFETQYF. The chain recombines TRBV6-2 or TRBV6-3 with TRBJ2-5; D remains ambiguous. V gave up 8 bases and J gave up 5 bases, with 6 bases separating them. The length of the CDR3 is 10 residues. Germline loops: CDR1 MNHEY, CDR2 SVGEGT.

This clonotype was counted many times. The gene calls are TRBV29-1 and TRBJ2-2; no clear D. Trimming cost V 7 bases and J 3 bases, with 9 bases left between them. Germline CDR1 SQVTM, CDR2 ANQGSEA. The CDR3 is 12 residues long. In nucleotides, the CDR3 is TGCAGCGCAAGACTGTACACCGGGGAGCTGTTTTTT. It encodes CSARLYTGELFF.

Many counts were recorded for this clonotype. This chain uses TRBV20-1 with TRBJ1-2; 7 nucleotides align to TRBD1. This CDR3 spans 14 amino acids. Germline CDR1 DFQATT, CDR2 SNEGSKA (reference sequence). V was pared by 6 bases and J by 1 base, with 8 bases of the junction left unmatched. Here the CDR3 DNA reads TGCAGTGCGGTTCCGGGACAGAGTAACTATGGCTACACCTTC. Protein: CSAVPGQSNYGYTF.

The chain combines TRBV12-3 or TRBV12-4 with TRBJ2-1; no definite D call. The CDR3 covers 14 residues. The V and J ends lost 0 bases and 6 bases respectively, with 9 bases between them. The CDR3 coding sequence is TGTGCCAGCAGTTTAGCCGCTGGGTCCAATGAGCAGTTCTTC. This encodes CASSLAAGSNEQFF.

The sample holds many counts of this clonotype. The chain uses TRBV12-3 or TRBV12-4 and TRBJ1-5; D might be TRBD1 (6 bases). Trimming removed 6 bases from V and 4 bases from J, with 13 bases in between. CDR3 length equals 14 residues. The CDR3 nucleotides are TGTGCCAGCAGGTACCCAGGGGTTAATCAGCCCCAGCATTTT. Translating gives CASRYPGVNQPQHF.

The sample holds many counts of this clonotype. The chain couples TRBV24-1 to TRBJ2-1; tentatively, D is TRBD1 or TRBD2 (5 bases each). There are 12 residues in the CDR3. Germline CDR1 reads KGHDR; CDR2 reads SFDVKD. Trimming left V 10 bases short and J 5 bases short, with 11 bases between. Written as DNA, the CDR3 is TGTGCCACAACGGGACGCGACAATGAGCAGTTCTTC. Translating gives CATTGRDNEQFF.

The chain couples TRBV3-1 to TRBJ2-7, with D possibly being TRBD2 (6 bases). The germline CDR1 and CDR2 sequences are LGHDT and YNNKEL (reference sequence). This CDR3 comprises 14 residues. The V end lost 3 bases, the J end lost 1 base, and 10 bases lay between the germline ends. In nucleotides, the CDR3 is TGTGCCAGCAGCCAGGGACTCCTTTCCTACGAGCAGTACTTC. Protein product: CASSQGLLSYEQYF.

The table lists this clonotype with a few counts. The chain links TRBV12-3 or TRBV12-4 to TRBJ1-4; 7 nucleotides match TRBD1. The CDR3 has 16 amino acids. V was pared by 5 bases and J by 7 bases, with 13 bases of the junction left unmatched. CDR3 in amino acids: CASSNRQGNVFEKLFF. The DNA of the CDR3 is TGTGCCAGCAGTAACAGACAGGGAAACGTGTTTGAAAAACTGTTTTTT.

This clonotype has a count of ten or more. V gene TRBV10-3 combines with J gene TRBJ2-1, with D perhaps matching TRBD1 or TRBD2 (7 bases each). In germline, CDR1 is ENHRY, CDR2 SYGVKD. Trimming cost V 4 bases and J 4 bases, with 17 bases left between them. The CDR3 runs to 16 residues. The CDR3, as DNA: TGTGCCATCAGTGCAGGGGGGGGCAAAGCGTACAATGAGCAGTTCTTC. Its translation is CAISAGGGKAYNEQFF.

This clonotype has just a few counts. Written as DNA, the CDR3 is TGCAGCGTTGAACGACTCTCTTCGAGATTAGCCAAAAACATTCAGTACTTC. Amino acids: CSVERLSSRLAKNIQYF. J is TRBJ2-4 and V is TRBV29-1; unclear D gene. The CDR3 runs to 17 residues. V gave up 2 bases and J gave up 0 bases, with 17 bases separating them. Germline values: CDR1 SQVTM, CDR2 ANQGSEA.

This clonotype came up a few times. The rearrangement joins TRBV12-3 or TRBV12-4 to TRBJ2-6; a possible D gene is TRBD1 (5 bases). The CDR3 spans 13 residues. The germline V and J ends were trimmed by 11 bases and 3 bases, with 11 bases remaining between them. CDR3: CAVEQGGANVLTF. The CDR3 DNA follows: TGTGCCGTAGAGCAGGGTGGGGCCAACGTCCTGACTTTC.

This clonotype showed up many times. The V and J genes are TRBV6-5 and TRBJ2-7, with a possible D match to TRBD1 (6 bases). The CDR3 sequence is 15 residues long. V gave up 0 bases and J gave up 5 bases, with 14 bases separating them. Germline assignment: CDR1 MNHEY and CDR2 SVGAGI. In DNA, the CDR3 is TGTGCCAGCAGTTACTCGAGAACAGGGATCGACGAGCAGTACTTC. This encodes CASSYSRTGIDEQYF.

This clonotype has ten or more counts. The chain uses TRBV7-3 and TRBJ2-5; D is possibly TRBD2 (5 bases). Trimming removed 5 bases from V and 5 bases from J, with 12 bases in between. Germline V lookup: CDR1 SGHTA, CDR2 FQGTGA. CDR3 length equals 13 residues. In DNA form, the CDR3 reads TGTGCCAGCAGCCCCACTAGTTGGGAGACCCAGTACTTC. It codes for CASSPTSWETQYF.